These 21 T cell receptor beta chains came from one sample sequenced in a study of cytomegalovirus exposure and HLA in healthy donors. 60 Vbeta and 13 Jbeta primers were used in PCR. Method: immunoSEQ multiplex PCR; TCRdb's copy keeps in-frame clones and lacks some. The table includes roughly 100,000 clones, under 85% detected once. What was sequenced was PBMCs. The source is a female donor in good health and CMV-seropositive.

The chain is built from TRBV25-1 and TRBJ1-4; D possibly corresponds to TRBD1 (5 bases). The V gene lost 3 bases and the J gene lost 2 bases, with 16 bases spanning the gap. Germline CDR1 is MGHDK and CDR2 is SYGVNS. The CDR3 totals 17 residues. CDR3 DNA sequence: TGTGCCAGCAGTGATGTTTTTGGGGACTTTACTAATGAAAAACTGTTTTTT. Translated, it gives CASSDVFGDFTNEKLFF.

The gene calls are TRBV13 and TRBJ1-2, with D perhaps matching TRBD1 (5 bases). Germline V gene sequence: CDR1 PRHDT, CDR2 FYEKMQ (reference sequence). This CDR3 has 15 residues. V was shortened by 5 bases and J by 1 base, with 14 bases between the two germline ends. DNA for the CDR3: TGTGCCAGCAGCCGCGGGACGGAGGTTAACTATGGCTACACCTTC. It translates to CASSRGTEVNYGYTF.

The CDR3 sequence is CASSLGTPLKTQYF. The CDR3 DNA is TGTGCCAGCAGTTTAGGCACCCCCCTCAAGACGCAGTATTTT. The rearrangement joins TRBV28 to TRBJ2-3; D gene uncertain. V was trimmed by 2 bases and J by 9 bases, leaving 15 bases between them. The V gene's germline CDR1 is MDHEN and CDR2 SYDVKM. The CDR3 sequence is 14 residues long.

The chain uses TRBV19 and TRBJ1-5, with a weak D call TRBD1 (6 bases). Trimming stripped 3 bases from V and 1 base from J, with 10 bases between. The germline gives CDR1 LNHDA, CDR2 SQIVND (reference sequence). This CDR3 region has 15 residues. The CDR3: CASSIGRGSNQPQHF. CDR3 sequence (DNA): TGTGCCAGTAGTATCGGAAGGGGGAGCAATCAGCCCCAGCATTTT.

The CDR3 here is CASSFTGETRNGYTF. CDR3 in DNA: TGTGCCAGCAGTTTTACCGGGGAGACGAGGAATGGCTACACCTTC. The genes are TRBV28 and TRBJ1-2; D remains unclear. This CDR3 is built from 15 residues. Germline CDR1 is MDHEN and CDR2 is SYDVKM. V lost 3 bases and J 6 bases, leaving 17 bases between the germline ends.

The chain combines TRBV14 with TRBJ2-7; D possibly corresponds to TRBD1 (6 bases). The CDR3 has 14 residues. Trimming left V 4 bases short and J 1 base short, with 11 bases between. Germline CDR1 reads SGHDN; CDR2 reads FVKESK. The CDR3 spells CASSRGTPSYEQYF. CDR3 DNA sequence: TGTGCCAGCAGCCGAGGGACACCTTCCTACGAGCAGTACTTC.

The V and J genes are TRBV7-2 and TRBJ2-7; a weak D match, TRBD1 (5 bases). The CDR3 has 14 amino acids. V was shortened by 7 bases and J by 0 bases, with 13 bases between the two germline ends. Per germline, CDR1 SGHTA and CDR2 FQGNSA. The CDR3 DNA is TGTGCCAGCAACCCCGGCAGGGACTCCTACGAGCAGTACTTC. Its protein is CASNPGRDSYEQYF. Together with reference TRBV7-2 and TRBJ2-7, the CDR3 gives the full variable domain: GAGVSQSPSNKVTEKGKDVELRCDPISGHTALYWYRQSLGQGLEFLIYFQGNSAPDKSGLPSDRFSAERTGGSVSTLTIQRTQQEDSAVYLCASNPGRDSYEQYFGPGTRLTVT.

V and J are TRBV9 and TRBJ2-7; possibly TRBD2 for D (5 bases). Germline V gene sequence: CDR1 SGDLS, CDR2 YYNGEE. Trimming shortened V by 3 bases and J by 5 bases, and 15 bases separated the two germline ends. The CDR3 has 14 residues. For the CDR3, the DNA is TGTGCCAGCAGCGCCGATCCGGACTGGGACGAGCAGTACTTC. Amino acid sequence: CASSADPDWDEQYF. The whole variable domain, filled in from reference TRBV9 and TRBJ2-7, reads DSGVTQTPKHLITATGQRVTLRCSPRSGDLSVYWYQQSLDQGLQFLIQYYNGEERAKGNILERFSAQQFPDLHSELNLSSLELGDSALYFCASSADPDWDEQYFGPGTRLTVT.

V gene TRBV12-5 combines with J gene TRBJ2-4; 7 bases line up with TRBD1. Germline CDR1 LGHNT, CDR2 FRNRAP. CDR3 length: 17 residues. With V trimmed by 1 base and J by 3 bases, 9 bases remained unmatched. CDR3 residues: CASGLALQGVGKNIQYF. DNA for the CDR3: TGTGCTAGTGGTTTGGCCCTTCAGGGGGTAGGCAAAAACATTCAGTACTTC.

The V and J genes are TRBV4-2 and TRBJ1-4; 10 bases align to TRBD1. The CDR3 is 16 residues long. Germline CDR1 is LGHNA and CDR2 is YNFKEQ. J gave up 5 bases and V 4 bases, and 7 bases lay outside the gene matches. The CDR3 DNA reads as TGTGCCAGCAGCCGCAGACAGGGGGCAGGGAATGAAAAACTGTTTTTT. It encodes CASSRRQGAGNEKLFF.

The chain has TRBV5-1 and TRBJ2-2, with 15 bases fitting TRBD2. The trim removed 2 bases at V and 3 bases at J, leaving 8 bases unmatched. The CDR3 runs 19 residues. The V gene's germline CDR1 is SGHRS and CDR2 YFSETQ. The CDR3 DNA reads TGCGCCAGCAGCTTCAGAGGACTAGCGGGAGGGCCGGACACCGGGGAGCTGTTTTTT. Translation: CASSFRGLAGGPDTGELFF. The full variable domain, completed using reference TRBV5-1 and TRBJ2-2, is KAGVTQTPRYLIKTRGQQVTLSCSPISGHRSVSWYQQTPGQGLQFLFEYFSETQRNKGNFPGRFSGRQFSNSRSEMNVSTLELGDSALYLCASSFRGLAGGPDTGELFFGEGSRLTVL.

This clone was detected only a few times. The rearrangement joins TRBV28 to TRBJ2-5; D is unresolved. Trimming shortened V by 2 bases and J by 4 bases, and 8 bases separated the two germline ends. CDR1 and CDR2 from the germline V gene are MDHEN and SYDVKM. The CDR3 consists of 13 residues. CDR3 amino acids: CASSLTAVETQYF. CDR3 DNA: TGTGCCAGCAGTTTAACGGCGGTAGAGACCCAGTACTTC.

This chain joins TRBV28 and TRBJ2-7, with a tentative D call TRBD2 (6 bases). CDR3 length equals 15 residues. V lost 6 bases and J 5 bases, leaving 20 bases between the germline ends. Germline CDR1 MDHEN, CDR2 SYDVKM. The CDR3 here is CASRSLGLQRHEQYF. The CDR3 nucleotides read TGTGCCAGCAGATCCTTGGGACTGCAGCGCCACGAGCAGTACTTC.

The DNA of the CDR3 is TGTGCCAGCAGCCCCGGCAGGGGTGGTAGGGACATTCAGTACTTC. Encoded protein: CASSPGRGGRDIQYF. The chain links TRBV6-5 to TRBJ2-4; the D gene is possibly TRBD1 (6 bases). Trimming left V 6 bases short and J 8 bases short, with 20 bases between. The CDR3 is made up of 15 amino acids. CDR1 and CDR2 (germline): MNHEY, SVGAGI.

The gene calls are TRBV5-6 and TRBJ2-1; D is perhaps TRBD1 (5 bases). CDR1 is SGHDT and CDR2 is YYEEEE in the germline V gene. V shed 1 base and J shed 4 bases, with 12 bases lying between them. The CDR3 length is 15 residues. The DNA for the CDR3 is TGTGCCAGCAGCTTGAAGGGGTGGAGTTACAATGAGCAGTTCTTC. Its translation is CASSLKGWSYNEQFF.

CDR3 loop: CASREGHEQYF. CDR3 bases: TGTGCCAGCAGGGAGGGCCACGAGCAGTACTTC. V usage is TRBV28 and J usage is TRBJ2-7; weak D call: TRBD2 (6 bases). V gave up 6 bases and J gave up 5 bases, with 8 bases separating them. The CDR3 contains 11 residues. Germline CDR1 reads MDHEN; CDR2 reads SYDVKM.

This chain links TRBV2 with TRBJ1-4; 8 bases agree with TRBD1. Germline loops: CDR1 SNHLY, CDR2 FYNNEI. Germline trimming cut 4 bases from V and 7 bases from J; bases unmatched to any gene: 5. This CDR3 region has 14 residues. In DNA form, the CDR3 reads TGTGCCAGCAGTGGGACAGGGCGCGGTGAAAAACTGTTTTTT. This sequence encodes CASSGTGRGEKLFF. The entire variable domain, with the rest obtained from reference TRBV2 and TRBJ1-4, is as follows: EPEVTQTPSHQVTQMGQEVILRCVPISNHLYFYWYRQILGQKVEFLVSFYNNEISEKSEIFDDQFSVERPDGSNFTLKIRSTKLEDSAMYFCASSGTGRGEKLFFGSGTQLSVL.

The J gene is TRBJ2-1, the V gene TRBV7-2; 14 bases agree with TRBD2. The CDR3 extends over 17 amino acids. V shed 1 base and J 4 bases; nucleotides not matched to a gene: 3. The germline gives CDR1 SGHTA, CDR2 FQGNSA. CDR3 DNA sequence: TGTGCCAGCAGCTTAGGACTAGCGGGGGGGCTGTACAATGAGCAGTTCTTC. Amino acids: CASSLGLAGGLYNEQFF.

V and J are TRBV5-4 and TRBJ1-2; D gene unclear. There are 13 residues in the CDR3. Germline V lookup: CDR1 SGHNT, CDR2 YYREEE (reference sequence). The germline V and J ends were trimmed by 3 bases and 1 base, with 7 bases remaining between them. CDR3 residues: CASSSTGNYGYTF. The CDR3 coding sequence is TGTGCCAGCAGCTCGACGGGTAACTATGGCTACACCTTC.

The chain carries TRBV7-8 and TRBJ2-1; 8 nucleotides match TRBD1. V gave up 5 bases and J gave up 7 bases; unmatched junction bases: 7. Germline loops: CDR1 SGHVS, CDR2 FQNEAQ. The CDR3 is 14 amino acids. CDR3 sequence (DNA): TGTGCCAGCAGCCCGCTTCAGGGGGCAAATGAGCAGTTCTTC. It translates to CASSPLQGANEQFF.

The V and J genes are TRBV15 and TRBJ2-7; 10 bases line up with TRBD1. V shed 6 bases and J 0 bases; nucleotides not matched to a gene: 14. The CDR3 runs 18 residues. Germline CDR1 LNHNV, CDR2 YYDKDF (reference sequence). CDR3 DNA: TGTGCCACCAGTCTAGGGCCCGGGACAGGGGCCCTCTCCTACGAGCAGTACTTC. It translates to CATSLGPGTGALSYEQYF. The full variable domain, its missing parts supplied by reference TRBV15 and TRBJ2-7, is DAMVIQNPRYQVTQFGKPVTLSCSQTLNHNVMYWYQQKSSQAPKLLFHYYDKDFNNEADTPDNFQSRRPNTSFCFLDIRSPGLGDTAMYLCATSLGPGTGALSYEQYFGPGTRLTVT.